The 28 T cell receptor beta chains reported below all come from one sample, sequenced in a study of blood T cell repertoires in COVID-19 (dated by TCRdb to 2020 to 2022). The receptor library was made with the immunoSEQ multiplex PCR assay. What TCRdb holds here is the immuneACCESS table cut down to in-frame rearrangements. Part of the clones is not present; checked against another copy, under half of the missing clones reflect an unresolved V gene, and the others are unexplained. The sample data list roughly 50,000 clones, and around 92% of these were observed just once. Jointly, the top ten make up 5.5% to 8% of the sample. Sequencing was done on a sample of peripheral blood. These receptors were taken from a man aged 50 or older with active COVID-19.

The CDR3 DNA follows: TGTGCCACTAAAGATAGCACAGATACGCAGTATTTT. This sequence encodes CATKDSTDTQYF. This chain links TRBV28 with TRBJ2-3; the D is unclear. Germline V gives CDR1 MDHEN, CDR2 SYDVKM. Trimming left V 10 bases short and J 0 bases short, with 8 bases between. The length of the CDR3 is 12 residues.

This chain connects TRBV10-3 to TRBJ1-2; TRBD1 agrees at 8 bases. V was pared by 6 bases and J by 4 bases, with 10 bases of the junction left unmatched. This CDR3 is 15 amino acids long. CDR1 is ENHRY, CDR2 SYGVKD, per germline. As DNA, the CDR3 is TGTGCCATCAGGCCCGTGGCGGGACAGGTCTATGGCTACACCTTC. Its protein product is CAIRPVAGQVYGYTF.

The genes are TRBV5-1 and TRBJ2-7, with 11 positions matching TRBD1. The CDR3 contains 14 residues. Germline CDR1 reads SGHRS; CDR2 reads YFSETQ. Trimming removed 3 bases from V and 4 bases from J; junction bases left unmatched: 3. The CDR3 region is CASSSGQGAYEQYF. The DNA of the CDR3 is TGCGCCAGCAGCTCCGGACAGGGGGCGTACGAGCAGTACTTC.

V gene TRBV7-8 combines with J gene TRBJ2-4, with TRBD2 matching 7 bases. The V gene end was trimmed by 5 bases and the J gene end by 3 bases; junction bases not matched to a gene: 10. The CDR3 sequence is 16 residues long. Germline-derived CDR1 and CDR2 are SGHVS and FQNEAQ. CDR3 sequence: CASSPLGAGSKNIQYF. CDR3 nucleotide sequence: TGTGCCAGCAGCCCCCTGGGAGCGGGGAGCAAAAACATTCAGTACTTC.

The CDR3 region has the DNA TGCAGCGGGTACAGGCCAGCCTACAATGAGCAGTTCTTC. It encodes CSGYRPAYNEQFF. The chain carries TRBV29-1 and TRBJ2-1; possibly TRBD1 for D (5 bases). Germline-derived CDR1 and CDR2 are SQVTM and ANQGSEA. V lost 7 bases to trimming and J lost 2 bases, with 12 bases between them. The CDR3 runs 13 residues.

The rearrangement joins TRBV6-5 to TRBJ1-1; a possible D gene is TRBD1 (5 bases). The CDR3 consists of 15 residues. Germline loops: CDR1 MNHEY, CDR2 SVGAGI. Trimming stripped 7 bases from V and 1 base from J, with 16 bases between. CDR3 nucleotides: TGTGCCAGCACCGAAGGGGTCGGGGGGAACACTGAAGCTTTCTTT. Translating it yields CASTEGVGGNTEAFF.

V gene TRBV7-2 combines with J gene TRBJ1-2; maybe TRBD1 (6 bases). V dropped 5 bases and J dropped 4 bases, with 11 bases sitting between them. Germline CDR1 SGHTA, CDR2 FQGNSA. The CDR3 runs 13 residues. The CDR3 DNA follows: TGTGCCAGCAGCCTCAGGGGTGGCTATGGCTACACCTTC. Its translation is CASSLRGGYGYTF. The whole variable domain, remainder taken from reference TRBV7-2 and TRBJ1-2, is GAGVSQSPSNKVTEKGKDVELRCDPISGHTALYWYRQSLGQGLEFLIYFQGNSAPDKSGLPSDRFSAERTGGSVSTLTIQRTQQEDSAVYLCASSLRGGYGYTFGSGTRLTVV.

V is TRBV21-1 and J is TRBJ1-5. TRBV21-1 is designated a pseudogene. CDR3 size: 15 residues. CDR3 sequence reads: CASSIDRLHDQPQHF. Written as DNA, the CDR3 is TGTGCCAGCAGCATAGATAGACTCCATGATCAGCCCCAGCATTTT.

The J gene is TRBJ2-7, the V gene TRBV3-1 (or the pseudogene TRBV3-2), with TRBD2 matching 8 bases. J gave up 5 bases and V 1 base, and 7 bases lay outside the gene matches. The V gene's germline CDR1 is LGHDT and CDR2 YNNKEL (reference sequence). The CDR3 is 15 residues long. CDR3 residues: CASSQGSGGGNEQYF. The DNA of the CDR3 is TGTGCCAGCAGCCAAGGAAGCGGGGGAGGCAACGAGCAGTACTTC.

The J gene is TRBJ2-7, the V gene TRBV30; TRBD1 aligns across 11 bases. The V and J ends lost 1 base and 7 bases, in that order; junction bases with no gene match: 12. The CDR3 extends over 16 amino acids. Per the germline V gene, CDR1 is GTSNPN and CDR2 is SVGIG (reference sequence). Written as DNA, the CDR3 is TGTGCCTGGAGTGGGACTTGGGACAGGGGGATAGGAGAGCAGTACTTC. Protein: CAWSGTWDRGIGEQYF.

The V and J genes are TRBV7-2 and TRBJ2-3; 7 positions agree with TRBD1. The J segment lost 0 bases and the V segment lost 5 bases, leaving 8 bases of the junction unmatched. The V gene's germline CDR1 is SGHTA and CDR2 FQGNSA. The CDR3 extends over 16 amino acids. CDR3 coding DNA: TGTGCCAGCAGCATCAACAGGGGTACTAGCACAGATACGCAGTATTTT. Encoded protein: CASSINRGTSTDTQYF.

This chain links TRBV24-1 with TRBJ2-5; TRBD1 is a possible D gene (7 bases). Deletions cut 2 bases from V and 7 bases from J, with 16 bases between. The CDR3 is made up of 15 amino acids. Germline V CDR1 and CDR2: KGHDR, SFDVKD. The CDR3 is CATSDSRGAGGTQYF. The CDR3 nucleotides read TGTGCCACCAGTGATTCCAGGGGGGCCGGTGGGACCCAGTACTTC.

The V call is TRBV24-1, the J call TRBJ1-2; possible D gene TRBD1, 5 bases. The germline V and J ends were trimmed by 1 base and 6 bases, with 8 bases remaining between them. Germline values: CDR1 KGHDR, CDR2 SFDVKD. CDR3 size: 13 residues. The CDR3 DNA reads TGTGCCACCAGTGATTTCACGGGGGATGGCTACACCTTC. This gives the protein CATSDFTGDGYTF.

This chain links TRBV11-2 with TRBJ2-3; 12 bases match TRBD2. CDR1 is SGHAT, CDR2 FQNNGV, per germline. The CDR3 extends over 15 amino acids. With V trimmed by 2 bases and J by 11 bases, 8 bases remained unmatched. CDR3 bases: TGTGCCAGCAGCTTACGGCCTAGCGGGGGGGCCGGGCAGTATTTT. Its translation: CASSLRPSGGAGQYF.

This clone was counted a few times. The rearrangement links TRBV18 to TRBJ2-5; tentatively, D is TRBD2 (5 bases). V dropped 10 bases and J dropped 5 bases, with 17 bases sitting between them. This CDR3 has 13 residues. Germline CDR1 reads KGHSH; CDR2 reads LQKENI. The CDR3 DNA follows: TGTGCCACCACGTCGGGGTCGGGTGAGACCCAGTACTTC. Translation gives CATTSGSGETQYF.

V usage is TRBV5-5 and J usage is TRBJ1-4; a weak D match, TRBD1 (5 bases). Germline CDR1 reads SGHKS; CDR2 reads YYEKEE (reference sequence). This CDR3 contains 15 residues. V dropped 2 bases and J dropped 4 bases, with 12 bases sitting between them. The chain's CDR3 is CASSFREGLNEKLFF. The DNA of the CDR3 is TGTGCCAGCAGCTTCAGGGAGGGACTTAATGAAAAACTGTTTTTT.

This chain connects TRBV6-5 to TRBJ2-7; 7 positions agree with TRBD1. There are 13 residues in the CDR3. J lost 11 bases, V lost 6 bases, and 13 bases had no gene match. CDR1 MNHEY and CDR2 SVGAGI come from the germline V gene. CDR3 residues: CASSYDPTGEKYF. The CDR3 region has the DNA TGTGCCAGCAGCTATGACCCTACAGGGGAAAAGTACTTC.

As to this clone: An end of the junction does not agree with germline; a read error may underlie this. The V call is TRBV24-1, the J call TRBJ2-3, with TRBD2 matching over 8 bases. The CDR3 extends over 14 amino acids. Germline assignment: CDR1 KGHDR and CDR2 SFDVKD. The CDR3 DNA follows: TGTGCCACCAGATACCGGACTAGCACCGATACGCAGTATTTT. Translation gives CATRYRTSTDTQYF.

This rearrangement joins TRBV6-2 or TRBV6-3 to TRBJ2-7; no reliable D call. The CDR3 totals 12 residues. Looked up from germline, CDR1 is MNHEY and CDR2 is SVGEGT. Between the trimmed V and J ends, which lost 2 bases and 2 bases, there was a span of 4 bases. CDR3: CASSYPTYEQYF. In DNA, the CDR3 is TGTGCCAGCAGTTACCCAACCTACGAGCAGTACTTC.

The rearrangement uses TRBV4-2 and TRBJ2-1; maybe TRBD1 (7 bases). The germline CDR1 and CDR2 sequences are LGHNA and YNFKEQ. The V end was cut by 3 bases, the J end by 3 bases, with 12 bases between. This CDR3 has 15 amino acids. Here the CDR3 reads CASSQARGDYNEQFF. The CDR3 bases are TGTGCCAGCAGCCAGGCCAGGGGGGACTACAATGAGCAGTTCTTC.

This clone was seen a single time. J is TRBJ1-2 and V is TRBV2; D remains unclear. Trimming pared 3 bases from V and 4 bases from J, leaving 18 bases between. CDR1 is SNHLY, CDR2 FYNNEI, per germline. The CDR3 loop spans 16 amino acids. The CDR3 loop is CASSDRASGNAYGYTF. The CDR3 region has the DNA TGTGCCAGCAGTGATAGGGCGTCGGGGAATGCCTATGGCTACACCTTC.

V and J are TRBV5-1 and TRBJ1-1; D call uncertain. This CDR3 spans 15 amino acids. V was shortened by 4 bases and J by 5 bases, with 18 bases between the two germline ends. Germline values: CDR1 SGHRS, CDR2 YFSETQ. This CDR3 reads CASSTREEGLTEAFF. As DNA, the CDR3 is TGCGCCAGCAGCACCCGCGAGGAAGGTTTGACTGAAGCTTTCTTT.

This chain connects TRBV29-1 to TRBJ1-2; D not resolved. V gave up 4 bases and J gave up 2 bases, with 11 bases separating them. Germline CDR1 is SQVTM and CDR2 is ANQGSEA. This CDR3 comprises 13 residues. The CDR3 DNA sequence: TGCAGCGTTGGAGCAGGTACCAACTATGGCTACACCTTC. Its protein product is CSVGAGTNYGYTF. The full variable domain, its missing parts supplied by reference TRBV29-1 and TRBJ1-2, is SAVISQKPSRDICQRGTSLTIQCQVDSQVTMMFWYRQQPGQSLTLIATANQGSEATYESGFVIDKFPISRPNLTFSTLTVSNMSPEDSSIYLCSVGAGTNYGYTFGSGTRLTVV.

The chain couples TRBV6-6 to TRBJ2-5; TRBD1 aligns across 9 bases. The germline V gene encodes CDR1 MNHNY and CDR2 SVGAGI (reference sequence). V was clipped by 4 bases and J by 5 bases; unmatched bases: 8. The length of the CDR3 is 15 residues. The CDR3 is CASSLGTGLGETQYF. In DNA, the CDR3 is TGTGCCAGCAGTTTGGGGACAGGGTTGGGCGAGACCCAGTACTTC.

The J gene is TRBJ2-2, the V gene TRBV11-2; D gene ambiguous. Trimming left V 8 bases short and J 7 bases short, with 14 bases between. The CDR3 extends over 13 amino acids. CDR1 is SGHAT and CDR2 is FQNNGV in the germline V gene. CDR3 nucleotides: TGTGCCAGCCGAACGCTTATGAGCGGGGAGCTGTTTTTT. Translation: CASRTLMSGELFF.

This clone was recorded a few times. The chain couples TRBV5-1 to TRBJ2-7; maybe TRBD2 (7 bases). The germline V gene has CDR1 SGHRS and CDR2 YFSETQ. Trimming removed 0 bases from V and 3 bases from J, with 13 bases in between. The CDR3 loop spans 15 amino acids. The CDR3 protein is CASSLGGGGLYEQYF. In DNA form, the CDR3 reads TGCGCCAGCAGCTTGGGAGGCGGGGGCCTCTACGAGCAGTACTTC.

The V gene is TRBV7-6, the J gene TRBJ2-3, with TRBD2 matching over 7 bases. CDR3 length: 17 residues. With 4 bases clipped from V and 8 bases from J, the junction kept 18 bases outside the gene matches. Germline V CDR1 and CDR2: SGHVS, FNYEAQ. CDR3 in amino acids: CASSSPAGRPEIGTQYF. The CDR3 DNA follows: TGTGCCAGCAGCTCGCCAGCGGGGAGACCGGAAATCGGTACGCAGTATTTT. Together with reference TRBV7-6 and TRBJ2-3, the CDR3 gives the full variable domain: GAGVSQSPRYKVTKRGQDVALRCDPISGHVSLYWYRQALGQGPEFLTYFNYEAQQDKSGLPNDRFSAERPEGSISTLTIQRTEQRDSAMYRCASSSPAGRPEIGTQYFGPGTRLTVL.

The chain uses TRBV5-5 and TRBJ2-5, with a possible D match to TRBD1 (5 bases). Germline V gene data show CDR1 as SGHKS and CDR2 as YYEKEE (reference sequence). The CDR3 is made up of 14 amino acids. V was clipped by 0 bases and J by 3 bases, with 9 bases between them. The DNA for the CDR3 is TGTGCCAGCAGCTTGGTCGGCAGGGAAGAGACCCAGTACTTC. It yields the protein CASSLVGREETQYF.